This T cell receptor beta chain came from a study of beta chain features in type 1 diabetes. Broader study findings: Compared to healthy donors, patients appeared to have naive, central memory and Treg TCRB repertoires that were more alike. Lower insertion and higher deletion counts appeared at VDJ junctions in type 1 diabetes patients. TCRB CDR3s from Type 1 diabetes patients were moderately but significantly shorter in all four CD4+ subsets.

As for this clone: Its antigen remains unknown.

The germline CDR1 and CDR2 sequences are SGHRS and YFSETQ. With V trimmed by 6 bases and J by 4 bases, 2 bases remained unmatched. The CDR3 loop spans 14 amino acids. The investigators reverse transcribed all of the isolated RNA, so they sequenced expressed TCRB transcripts. The data were produced by immunoSEQ multiplex PCR, yet TCRdb's version contains in-frame clones alone and is incomplete. The sample holds 70,000 to 95,000 clones; 25% to 35% are singletons and the top ten take about 0.48%. The J gene is TRBJ2-3, the V gene TRBV5-1; 13 bases align to TRBD2. What was sequenced was stem cell memory CD4+ T cells from blood. The TCR was taken from a young woman in good health. The DNA for the CDR3 is TGCGCCAGCACGACTAGCGGGAGGCCAGATACGCAGTATTTT. Protein sequence: CASTTSGRPDTQYF.